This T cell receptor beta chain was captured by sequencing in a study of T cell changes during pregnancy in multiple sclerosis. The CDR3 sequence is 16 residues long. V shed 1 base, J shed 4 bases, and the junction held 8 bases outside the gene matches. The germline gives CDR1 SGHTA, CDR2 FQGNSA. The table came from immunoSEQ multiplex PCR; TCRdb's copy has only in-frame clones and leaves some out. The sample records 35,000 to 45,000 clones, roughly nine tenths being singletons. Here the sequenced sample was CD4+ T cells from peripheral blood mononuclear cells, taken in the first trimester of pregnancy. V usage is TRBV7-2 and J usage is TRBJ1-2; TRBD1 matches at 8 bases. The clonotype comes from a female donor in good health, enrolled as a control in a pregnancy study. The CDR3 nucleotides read TGTGCCAGCAGCTTAGACTCAGGGGGCGGTGTCTATGGCTACACCTTC. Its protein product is CASSLDSGGGVYGYTF.